The clone carrying this T cell receptor beta chain was counted a few times. Time point here: sample taken at primary tumor resection. From tumor, nontumor lung or frozen PBMC, whole RNA was taken unsorted for sequencing. The sample originates from a study of spatial heterogeneity in lung cancer. V dropped 6 bases and J dropped 5 bases, with 14 bases sitting between them. CDR1 is SGHTA and CDR2 is FQGNSA in the germline V gene. CDR3 length: 13 residues. Via MiXCR, TCRdb re-called the 5' RACE reads, giving one row per CDR3 protein. The sample includes 22,000 or so distinct CDR3 sequences, about 4.3% of them seen just once.

This sample comprised PBMCs, obtained at surgery. This sequence originates from a male donor with early-stage non-small cell lung cancer. This sequence joins TRBV7-2 and TRBJ2-7; D tentatively reads TRBD1 or TRBD2 (5 bases each). The CDR3: CASRPGATHEQYF. CDR3 bases: TGTGCCAGCAGGCCCGGGGCTACCCACGAGCAGTACTTC.